The 6 T cell receptor beta chains below come from one sample, sequenced in a study of blood T cell repertoires in COVID-19. The repertoire was sequenced with immunoSEQ multiplex PCR; TCRdb's copy has only in-frame clones and lacks some. Here the sample spans about 370,000 clones, approximately 88% being singletons. Sequenced sample: peripheral blood. All receptors derive from a woman aged 25 to 39 with COVID-19, enrolled during active disease.

The V gene is TRBV7-8, the J gene TRBJ1-4, with D possibly being TRBD1 (6 bases). CDR1 and CDR2 from the germline V gene are SGHVS and FQNEAQ. The CDR3 runs 18 residues. Trimming took 0 bases from V and 0 from J, leaving 14 bases between them. CDR3 region: CASSLAYRERTTNEKLFF. The DNA of the CDR3 is TGTGCCAGCAGCTTAGCGTACAGGGAGCGCACAACTAATGAAAAACTGTTTTTT.

V usage is TRBV10-3 and J usage is TRBJ1-6; 9 positions match TRBD1. The CDR3 totals 14 residues. Germline assignment: CDR1 ENHRY and CDR2 SYGVKD. The trim removed 5 bases at V and 10 bases at J, leaving 6 bases unmatched. This CDR3 is CAISWDRENSPLHF. The CDR3 coding sequence is TGTGCCATCAGTTGGGACAGGGAGAACTCACCCCTCCACTTT.

V and J are TRBV9 and TRBJ1-2; D unclear. V was shortened by 0 bases and J by 2 bases, with 8 bases between the two germline ends. Germline CDR1 reads SGDLS; CDR2 reads YYNGEE. The CDR3 contains 14 residues. The CDR3 loop is CASSVAAGNYGYTF. The CDR3 DNA reads TGTGCCAGCAGCGTAGCGGCGGGGAACTATGGCTACACCTTC. Complete variable domain (other parts from reference TRBV9 and TRBJ1-2): DSGVTQTPKHLITATGQRVTLRCSPRSGDLSVYWYQQSLDQGLQFLIQYYNGEERAKGNILERFSAQQFPDLHSELNLSSLELGDSALYFCASSVAAGNYGYTFGSGTRLTVV.

The chain couples TRBV30 to TRBJ1-5; D is ambiguous. V was shortened by 1 base and J by 4 bases, with 14 bases between the two germline ends. The germline V gene has CDR1 GTSNPN and CDR2 SVGIG (reference sequence). The length of the CDR3 is 15 residues. The CDR3 sequence: CAWSAAASTNQPQHF. The DNA of the CDR3 is TGTGCCTGGAGTGCGGCGGCTAGTACTAATCAGCCCCAGCATTTT. The variable domain in full, completed from reference TRBV30 and TRBJ1-5, reads SQTIHQWPATLVQPVGSPLSLECTVEGTSNPNLYWYRQAAGRGLQLLFYSVGIGQISSEVPQNLSASRPQDRQFILSSKKLLLSDSGFYLCAWSAAASTNQPQHFGDGTRLSIL.

This chain uses TRBV9 with TRBJ2-6; no reliable D call. Germline V gene lookup returns CDR1 SGDLS and CDR2 YYNGEE. V was shortened by 4 bases and J by 2 bases, with 10 bases between the two germline ends. This CDR3 comprises 15 residues. The DNA for the CDR3 is TGTGCCAGCAGCCATTCTGGAGCTGGGGCCAACGTCCTGACTTTC. Protein sequence: CASSHSGAGANVLTF.

CDR3 amino acids: CAWSRTGTLAGEQFF. DNA of the CDR3: TGTGCCTGGAGTCGTACGGGGACGCTAGCGGGAGAGCAGTTCTTC. The chain links TRBV30 to TRBJ2-1, with TRBD2 identical over 9 bases. This CDR3 is built from 15 residues. Per germline, CDR1 GTSNPN and CDR2 SVGIG (reference sequence). V shed 2 bases, J shed 10 bases, and the junction held 12 bases outside the gene matches.